The 20 T cell receptor beta chains below come from one sample, sequenced in a study of blood T cell repertoires in COVID-19. Some clones are missing from TCRdb's copy, which holds only in-frame ones; the method was immunoSEQ multiplex PCR. Among about 45,000 clones listed, about four fifths were seen once. Material: peripheral blood. These receptors were taken from a human donor in a cohort sampled during active COVID-19.

The genes are TRBV5-1 and TRBJ2-5, with 14 nucleotides matching TRBD2. The germline CDR1 and CDR2 sequences are SGHRS and YFSETQ. The length of the CDR3 is 15 residues. Trimming took 4 bases from V and 6 from J; bases not matched to a gene: 5. The CDR3 here is CASSLGTSGRQTQYF. The CDR3 DNA reads TGCGCCAGCAGCCTCGGGACTAGCGGGAGACAGACCCAGTACTTC.

V and J are TRBV12-2 and TRBJ2-7; the listed D gene, TRBD1, was not tested against the DNA. TRBV12-2 constitutes a pseudogene. The CDR3 totals 14 residues. DNA for the CDR3: TGTGCAAGTCGCGCCTCTTCAGGTGGGTACGAGCAGTACTTC. Its translation is CASRASSGGYEQYF.

The chain employs TRBV19 and TRBJ2-7; 9 nucleotides align to TRBD1. Germline-derived CDR1 and CDR2 are LNHDA and SQIVND (reference sequence). This CDR3 has 15 residues. V gave up 3 bases and J gave up 6 bases; unmatched junction bases: 9. CDR3 sequence (DNA): TGTGCCAGTAGTATCAGGCAGGACAGGGGACGCGAGCAGTACTTC. Protein: CASSIRQDRGREQYF.

The chain combines TRBV30 with TRBJ1-1; 10 bases fit TRBD1. The CDR3 is 12 residues long. Germline-derived CDR1 and CDR2 are GTSNPN and SVGIG (reference sequence). The trim removed 8 bases at V and 3 bases at J, leaving 3 bases unmatched. CDR3 protein: CAGDRGDTEAFF. CDR3 nucleotide sequence: TGTGCCGGGGACAGGGGAGACACTGAAGCTTTCTTT.

The genes are TRBV5-1 and TRBJ2-1, with D unresolved. Germline values: CDR1 SGHRS, CDR2 YFSETQ. Trimming removed 0 bases from V and 7 bases from J, with 11 bases in between. The CDR3 spans 14 residues. The CDR3 DNA is TGCGCCAGCAGCTTGGCCGCCACCGAGAATGAGCAGTTCTTC. Its translation: CASSLAATENEQFF.

The V call is TRBV20-1, the J call TRBJ2-7; TRBD2 matches 9 bases. Germline CDR1 is DFQATT and CDR2 is SNEGSKA (reference sequence). Trimming took 3 bases from V and 5 from J; bases not matched to a gene: 11. This CDR3 is built from 15 residues. CDR3 nucleotide sequence: TGCAGTGCTAGTGGGGCGGGAGGGTATAGCGACGAGCAGTACTTC. Amino acid sequence: CSASGAGGYSDEQYF.

CDR3 protein: CASSLVAGNTIYF. CDR3 in DNA: TGTGCCAGCAGCTTAGTGGCCGGAAACACCATATATTTT. The gene calls are TRBV11-2 and TRBJ1-3; D unresolved. The CDR3 runs 13 residues. V was cut by 1 base and J by 4 bases, with 5 bases left in between. Germline V gene data show CDR1 as SGHAT and CDR2 as FQNNGV.

The V and J genes are TRBV19 and TRBJ1-2, with TRBD1 matching over 8 bases. Germline loops: CDR1 LNHDA, CDR2 SQIVND (reference sequence). With 6 bases clipped from V and 1 base from J, the junction kept 7 bases outside the gene matches. This CDR3 has 15 residues. The CDR3 sequence: CASRGGQGVNYGYTF. The CDR3 bases are TGTGCCAGTAGGGGTGGACAGGGAGTTAACTATGGCTACACCTTC.

V is TRBV18 and J is TRBJ2-7; D not certain. V lost 7 bases and J 3 bases, leaving 13 bases between the germline ends. The germline CDR1 and CDR2 sequences are KGHSH and LQKENI. The CDR3 spans 13 residues. CDR3 amino acids: CASFQAVNYEQYF. The CDR3 coding sequence is TGTGCCAGCTTTCAGGCCGTTAACTACGAGCAGTACTTC.

The rearrangement links TRBV5-4 to TRBJ1-4; 7 nucleotides agree with TRBD1. The CDR3 length is 14 residues. The trim removed 2 bases at V and 3 bases at J, leaving 1 base unmatched. The germline V gene encodes CDR1 SGHNT and CDR2 YYREEE (reference sequence). The CDR3 here is CASSLGGSNEKLFF. For the CDR3, the DNA is TGTGCCAGCAGCTTAGGGGGCTCTAATGAAAAACTGTTTTTT.

The chain is built from TRBV5-1 and TRBJ1-6, with D uncertain. CDR3 length: 15 residues. Looked up from germline, CDR1 is SGHRS and CDR2 is YFSETQ. The germline V and J ends were trimmed by 5 bases and 4 bases, with 13 bases remaining between them. The CDR3 DNA reads TGCGCCAGCAGTCTGGGTGGAGATTATAATTCACCCCTCCACTTT. Translating it yields CASSLGGDYNSPLHF.

This chain connects TRBV18 to TRBJ2-5; tentatively, D is TRBD1 (6 bases). The CDR3 has 15 residues. With 4 bases removed from V and 1 base from J, the gap between germline ends came to 13 bases. CDR1 and CDR2 (germline): KGHSH, LQKENI. The CDR3 nucleotides are TGTGCCAGCTCACGGAGAAGGGGGACCCAAGAGACCCAGTACTTC. Encoded protein: CASSRRRGTQETQYF. The whole variable domain, remainder taken from reference TRBV18 and TRBJ2-5, is NAGVMQNPRHLVRRRGQEARLRCSPMKGHSHVYWYRQLPEEGLKFMVYLQKENIIDESGMPKERFSAEFPKEGPSILRIQQVVRGDSAAYFCASSRRRGTQETQYFGPGTRLLVL.

This clone was picked up a small number of times. V and J are TRBV9 and TRBJ2-5; D is possibly TRBD2 (5 bases). The CDR3 is made up of 14 amino acids. With 0 bases removed from V and 5 bases from J, the gap between germline ends came to 11 bases. Germline V gene sequence: CDR1 SGDLS, CDR2 YYNGEE. The CDR3 bases are TGTGCCAGCAGCGTAGGAGTGGGAGTCGAGACCCAGTACTTC. As protein: CASSVGVGVETQYF.

This clone has a handful of counts. This chain joins TRBV10-1 and TRBJ2-2; tentative D call: TRBD2 (5 bases). With 3 bases removed from V and 4 bases from J, the gap between germline ends came to 9 bases. The CDR3 is 14 amino acids. Germline V gives CDR1 WNHNN, CDR2 SYGVQD (reference sequence). The DNA of the CDR3 is TGCGCCAGCAGTGACAGGACTTCCACCGGGGAGCTGTTTTTT. Translation gives CASSDRTSTGELFF.

The rearrangement joins TRBV27 to TRBJ1-2; D is unclear. CDR1 is MNHEY and CDR2 is SMNVEV in the germline V gene (reference sequence). There are 15 residues in the CDR3. V was clipped by 0 bases and J by 4 bases, with 12 bases between them. CDR3 in DNA: TGTGCCAGCAGTTTATCGCTGGTTGGGAGCTATGGCTACACCTTC. As protein: CASSLSLVGSYGYTF.

V is TRBV25-1 and J is TRBJ1-4; D is undetermined. The CDR3 spans 16 residues. With 3 bases removed from V and 0 bases from J, the gap between germline ends came to 11 bases. Germline loops: CDR1 MGHDK, CDR2 SYGVNS. The CDR3 spells CASSDSSSTTNEKLFF. CDR3 DNA sequence: TGTGCCAGCAGTGATTCCTCCAGTACAACTAATGAAAAACTGTTTTTT.

The chain has TRBV19 and TRBJ1-1, with D perhaps TRBD1 (6 bases). The CDR3 contains 19 residues. Germline V lookup: CDR1 LNHDA, CDR2 SQIVND (reference sequence). Trimming stripped 7 bases from V and 0 bases from J, with 27 bases between. The CDR3 DNA reads TGTGCCAGTATTCATAAGAGGGGGGGCGGTTTAGGGATGAACACTGAAGCTTTCTTT. It translates to CASIHKRGGGLGMNTEAFF.

J is TRBJ2-7 and V is TRBV7-2; possibly TRBD2 for D (6 bases). Germline-derived CDR1 and CDR2 are SGHTA and FQGNSA. This CDR3 region has 16 residues. V was trimmed by 0 bases and J by 1 base, leaving 13 bases between them. The CDR3 sequence is CASSLATGLASYEQYF. DNA of the CDR3: TGTGCCAGCAGCTTAGCTACGGGGCTAGCGTCCTACGAGCAGTACTTC.

The chain is built from TRBV18 and TRBJ2-1; D not certain. The CDR3 totals 12 residues. Germline CDR1 and CDR2: KGHSH and LQKENI. Trimming left V 3 bases short and J 7 bases short, with 7 bases between. The CDR3 spells CASSPAGNEQFF. The CDR3 region has the DNA TGTGCCAGCTCACCTGCCGGTAATGAGCAGTTCTTC.

This chain uses TRBV20-1 with TRBJ1-1; maybe TRBD1 (6 bases). The CDR3 runs to 11 residues. Germline CDR1 and CDR2: DFQATT and SNEGSKA (reference sequence). CDR3 region: CTALPDREAFF. CDR3 nucleotide sequence: TGCACCGCCCTACCTGACAGGGAAGCTTTCTTT.